Following are 32 T cell receptor beta chains from one sample sequenced in a study of cytomegalovirus exposure and HLA in healthy donors. The PCR ran on 60 Vbeta and 13 Jbeta primers. Some clones are missing from TCRdb's copy, which holds only in-frame ones; the method was immunoSEQ multiplex PCR. The sample lists over 50,000 clones, approximately 83% occurring once. Sequencing was done on a sample of PBMCs. The receptors come from a man aged 40-49 years in good health and CMV-seronegative.

The chain combines TRBV18 with TRBJ2-1, with TRBD1 identical over 9 bases. From germline, CDR1 is KGHSH and CDR2 LQKENI. V was clipped by 6 bases and J by 4 bases; unmatched bases: 10. This CDR3 spans 16 amino acids. The CDR3, as DNA: TGTGCCAGCTCCACCACCGGGACAGGGATATACAATGAGCAGTTCTTC. Protein product: CASSTTGTGIYNEQFF.

The V and J genes are TRBV6-6 and TRBJ1-3; 11 nucleotides match TRBD1. The J segment lost 4 bases and the V segment lost 2 bases, leaving 1 base of the junction unmatched. The germline gives CDR1 MNHNY, CDR2 SVGAGI (reference sequence). The CDR3 totals 15 residues. The CDR3 loop reads CASSYGTGGGNTIYF. Written as DNA, the CDR3 is TGTGCCAGCAGTTACGGGACAGGGGGAGGAAACACCATATATTTT.

A note on this clone: The junction departs from germline at one end; a sequencing error may be responsible. The chain has TRBV7-9 and TRBJ1-1, with 8 bases fitting TRBD1. CDR1 and CDR2 (germline): SEHNR, FQNEAQ (reference sequence). The CDR3 extends over 12 amino acids. CDR3: CASSLELTGVSF. The CDR3 nucleotides are TGTGCCAGCAGCTTAGAACTGACAGGGGTTAGCTTT.

This clone has just one count. The CDR3 region is CASSLDRGGVGYF. As DNA, the CDR3 is TGTGCCAGCAGCTTAGATCGCGGGGGGGTAGGGTACTTC. The chain carries TRBV7-2 and TRBJ2-7, with 9 bases fitting TRBD2. This CDR3 has 13 amino acids. V gave up 1 base and J gave up 12 bases; unmatched junction bases: 7. From germline, CDR1 is SGHTA and CDR2 FQGNSA.

As concerns this clone: Additional DNA sequences in this sample encode the identical CDR3. This sequence joins TRBV6-1 and TRBJ2-5; D perhaps matches TRBD1 (6 bases). The CDR3 covers 14 residues. Germline values: CDR1 MNHNS, CDR2 SASEGT. V lost 4 bases, J lost 5 bases, and 14 bases lay in between. The CDR3: CASSVVRGFETQYF. CDR3 nucleotide sequence: TGTGCCAGCAGTGTGGTCAGGGGATTTGAGACCCAGTACTTC.

The V call is TRBV6-6, the J call TRBJ2-5; D may be TRBD1 (6 bases). Trimming took 2 bases from V and 4 from J, leaving 14 bases between them. This CDR3 comprises 15 residues. Per the germline V gene, CDR1 is MNHNY and CDR2 is SVGAGI (reference sequence). CDR3 bases: TGTGCCAGCAGTTACAGGGGCAGGGGATCAGAGACCCAGTACTTC. Encoded protein: CASSYRGRGSETQYF.

The J gene is TRBJ1-4, the V gene TRBV5-1; D not certain. This CDR3 contains 14 residues. Germline CDR1 and CDR2: SGHRS and YFSETQ. Trimming took 1 base from V and 8 from J, leaving 12 bases between them. The chain's CDR3 is CASSLRGTREKLFF. CDR3 bases: TGCGCCAGCAGCTTGAGAGGCACGCGGGAAAAACTGTTTTTT. Drawing the rest from reference TRBV5-1 and TRBJ1-4, the complete variable domain is KAGVTQTPRYLIKTRGQQVTLSCSPISGHRSVSWYQQTPGQGLQFLFEYFSETQRNKGNFPGRFSGRQFSNSRSEMNVSTLELGDSALYLCASSLRGTREKLFFGSGTQLSVL.

The CDR3 spells CASSGVSSYNEQFF. The CDR3 nucleotides are TGTGCCAGCTCAGGGGTTTCCTCCTACAATGAGCAGTTCTTC. This chain connects TRBV2 to TRBJ2-1; possibly TRBD1 for D (6 bases). The V gene lost 8 bases and the J gene lost 0 bases, with 11 bases spanning the gap. The CDR3 runs 14 residues. The germline CDR1 and CDR2 sequences are SNHLY and FYNNEI.

The chain employs TRBV29-1 and TRBJ2-3; a weak D match, TRBD2 (6 bases). V was shortened by 7 bases and J by 1 base, with 9 bases between the two germline ends. Germline lookup yields CDR1 SQVTM and CDR2 ANQGSEA. CDR3 length: 12 residues. The CDR3, as DNA: TGCAGCGGGAGGGGCGGCACAGATACGCAGTATTTT. Protein product: CSGRGGTDTQYF.

J is TRBJ2-1 and V is TRBV2; D is ambiguous. The CDR3 totals 13 residues. In germline, CDR1 is SNHLY, CDR2 FYNNEI. V lost 2 bases and J lost 2, with 4 bases in between. The CDR3 sequence: CASSESTYNEQFF. In nucleotides, the CDR3 is TGTGCCAGCAGTGAATCAACCTACAATGAGCAGTTCTTC.

This clone was seen more than once but under ten times. The chain has TRBV18 and TRBJ2-5; D is unclear. The V end was cut by 2 bases, the J end by 4 bases, with 11 bases between. The CDR3 loop spans 14 amino acids. Germline CDR1 reads KGHSH; CDR2 reads LQKENI. CDR3 nucleotides: TGTGCCAGCTCACCAGACAATTTAAGAGAGACCCAGTACTTC. This gives the protein CASSPDNLRETQYF. Full variable domain (missing parts from reference TRBV18 and TRBJ2-5): NAGVMQNPRHLVRRRGQEARLRCSPMKGHSHVYWYRQLPEEGLKFMVYLQKENIIDESGMPKERFSAEFPKEGPSILRIQQVVRGDSAAYFCASSPDNLRETQYFGPGTRLLVL.

The chain employs TRBV5-1 and TRBJ1-4; 7 bases are a match to TRBD1. Germline V CDR1 and CDR2: SGHRS, YFSETQ. This CDR3 has 17 amino acids. The V segment lost 4 bases and the J segment 3 bases; nucleotides outside the gene matches: 12. For the CDR3, the DNA is TGCGCCAGCAGCCCGGACAGGAGGGCATGGTCTAATGAAAAACTGTTTTTT. It is translated as CASSPDRRAWSNEKLFF.

V gene TRBV19 combines with J gene TRBJ2-2; 10 bases map to TRBD2. Unmatched junction bases numbered 6, after V lost 5 bases and J lost 0 bases. Germline CDR1 reads LNHDA; CDR2 reads SQIVND (reference sequence). The CDR3 has 17 amino acids. In DNA form, the CDR3 reads TGTGCCAGTAGTCCAAGACTAGCGGGCGCGAACACCGGGGAGCTGTTTTTT. This encodes CASSPRLAGANTGELFF.

The genes are TRBV6-6 and TRBJ1-2, with 7 bases fitting TRBD1. The CDR3 sequence is 13 residues long. The J segment lost 3 bases and the V segment lost 7 bases, leaving 5 bases of the junction unmatched. Germline lookup yields CDR1 MNHNY and CDR2 SVGAGI (reference sequence). The CDR3 DNA sequence: TGTGCCAGCACTGACAGGGCAGACTATGGCTACACCTTC. The encoded protein is CASTDRADYGYTF.

The chain carries TRBV6-4 and TRBJ2-1; TRBD1 matches at 8 bases. CDR1 and CDR2 (germline): MRHNA, SNTAGT. After removal of 4 bases from V and 5 bases from J, the junction contained 7 bases not matched to a gene. The CDR3 runs to 15 residues. CDR3 nucleotides: TGTGCCAGCAGTGCCGGGACAGGTAGGAACAATGAGCAGTTCTTC. It encodes CASSAGTGRNNEQFF.

The rearrangement uses TRBV28 and TRBJ2-7, with 10 bases fitting TRBD1. The germline V gene has CDR1 MDHEN and CDR2 SYDVKM. The CDR3 extends over 19 amino acids. V gave up 4 bases and J gave up 3 bases; unmatched junction bases: 18. CDR3 DNA: TGTGCCAGCAGTTCCGGACAGGGGGTGGGGTTGGCTACGGGCTACGAGCAGTACTTC. This translates into CASSSGQGVGLATGYEQYF.

Note on this clone: A junction end diverges from the germline sequence, so it may reflect a read error. At the DNA level, this CDR3 is encoded by other sequences in the same sample as well. J is TRBJ2-3 and V is TRBV5-6; no reliable D call. CDR1 is SGHDT and CDR2 is YYEEEE in the germline V gene. The CDR3 covers 15 residues. The chain's CDR3 is CASSSQTRRGDTQYF. The CDR3 DNA reads TGCGCCAGCAGCTCCCAAACGAGACGCGGAGATACGCAGTATTTT.

The CDR3 nucleotides are TGTGCCAGCAGCCCCGTAGCTAGCGGGGGGGCCGGGGAGCTGTTTTTT. Translating gives CASSPVASGGAGELFF. The chain recombines TRBV11-3 with TRBJ2-2; 12 nucleotides agree with TRBD2. CDR3 length equals 16 residues. Losses at the gene ends were 5 bases for V and 6 bases for J; bases not matched to a gene: 7. Germline V gene lookup returns CDR1 SGHNT and CDR2 YENEEA.

This rearrangement joins TRBV7-8 to TRBJ1-3; D gene unclear. The CDR3 totals 19 residues. CDR1 is SGHVS, CDR2 FQNEAQ, per germline. With 3 bases removed from V and 2 bases from J, the gap between germline ends came to 23 bases. The CDR3: CASSFSQRYKGRTGNTIYF. As DNA, the CDR3 is TGTGCCAGCAGCTTCTCTCAGAGATATAAAGGGAGAACTGGAAACACCATATATTTT.

The rearrangement links TRBV29-1 to TRBJ1-2; TRBD1 is a possible D gene (5 bases). Germline V gene sequence: CDR1 SQVTM, CDR2 ANQGSEA. CDR3 size: 13 residues. Trimming stripped 7 bases from V and 2 bases from J, with 14 bases between. CDR3: CSGMWGQNYGYTF. DNA for the CDR3: TGCAGCGGGATGTGGGGCCAGAACTATGGCTACACCTTC.

This chain links TRBV25-1 with TRBJ1-6; a weak D match, TRBD1 (5 bases). Germline V CDR1 and CDR2: MGHDK, SYGVNS. The CDR3 contains 15 residues. Trimming took 1 base from V and 6 from J, leaving 10 bases between them. The CDR3 spells CASSEFGGPNSPLHF. For the CDR3, the DNA is TGTGCCAGCAGTGAATTCGGGGGACCTAATTCACCCCTCCACTTT.

The chain links TRBV30 to TRBJ2-5; 13 bases fit TRBD2. CDR1 and CDR2 from the germline V gene are GTSNPN and SVGIG (reference sequence). This CDR3 is built from 14 residues. V lost 8 bases to trimming and J lost 2 bases; unmatched junction nucleotides: 5. CDR3 residues: CAQTSGGPQETQYF. CDR3 nucleotides: TGTGCCCAGACTAGCGGGGGGCCTCAAGAGACCCAGTACTTC.

This chain connects TRBV2 to TRBJ1-6; the D gene is possibly TRBD1 (6 bases). CDR3 length: 18 residues. Looked up from germline, CDR1 is SNHLY and CDR2 is FYNNEI. V gave up 5 bases and J gave up 6 bases, with 23 bases separating them. Here the CDR3 DNA reads TGTGCCAGCAGTTCCGGACAGATTCAACGTATCACTAATTCACCCCTCCACTTT. The encoded protein is CASSSGQIQRITNSPLHF.

This clone has just a few counts. This sample also contains other DNA sequences that code for the same CDR3. DNA of the CDR3: TGTGCCAGTAGTATTTCGGCAACTAATGAAAAACTGTTTTTT. This encodes CASSISATNEKLFF. The V and J genes are TRBV19 and TRBJ1-4; D gene unclear. The CDR3 contains 14 residues. V lost 3 bases and J 0 bases, leaving 5 bases between the germline ends. CDR1 is LNHDA and CDR2 is SQIVND in the germline V gene (reference sequence).

The rearrangement joins TRBV7-9 to TRBJ2-6; 8 nucleotides agree with TRBD1. CDR3 length equals 17 residues. The germline CDR1 and CDR2 sequences are SEHNR and FQNEAQ (reference sequence). Losses at the gene ends were 6 bases for V and 1 base for J; bases not matched to a gene: 8. CDR3 loop: CASRKDRVLSGANVLTF. DNA of the CDR3: TGTGCCAGCAGAAAGGACAGGGTTTTATCTGGGGCCAACGTCCTGACTTTC.

The chain combines TRBV28 with TRBJ1-5; D remains unclear. The germline V gene has CDR1 MDHEN and CDR2 SYDVKM. V lost 7 bases and J 3 bases, leaving 10 bases between the germline ends. This CDR3 contains 13 residues. The CDR3 protein is CASIGAYNQPQHF. CDR3 bases: TGTGCCAGCATTGGAGCGTACAATCAGCCCCAGCATTTT.

The chain uses TRBV28 and TRBJ2-4; D is possibly TRBD1 (6 bases). Germline loops: CDR1 MDHEN, CDR2 SYDVKM. The CDR3 loop spans 16 amino acids. Trimming shortened V by 5 bases and J by 0 bases, and 14 bases separated the two germline ends. The CDR3 DNA is TGTGCCAGCAGTGAGCCAGGGGACCTAGCCAAAAACATTCAGTACTTC. Translation gives CASSEPGDLAKNIQYF.

On this clone: The same CDR3 arises from other DNA sequences in this sample as well. The chain carries TRBV7-2 and TRBJ1-6; D is unclear. The germline V gene has CDR1 SGHTA and CDR2 FQGNSA. CDR3 length equals 16 residues. Trimming took off 1 base at V and 0 bases at J, with 7 bases between the two ends. The CDR3 spells CASSLVAGSYNSPLHF. Written as DNA, the CDR3 is TGTGCCAGCAGCTTAGTGGCAGGCTCCTATAATTCACCCCTCCACTTT.

The chain recombines TRBV7-2 with TRBJ2-3, with 16 nucleotides matching TRBD2. This CDR3 is 19 amino acids long. Germline CDR1 and CDR2: SGHTA and FQGNSA. With 5 bases clipped from V and 6 bases from J, the junction kept 14 bases outside the gene matches. The CDR3 nucleotides are TGTGCCAGCAGCCAACTTAGGGGACTAGCGGGGGGGCCGGGTGATACGCAGTATTTT. This gives the protein CASSQLRGLAGGPGDTQYF.

The rearrangement uses TRBV28 and TRBJ2-7; 7 bases match TRBD2. Germline values: CDR1 MDHEN, CDR2 SYDVKM. The V and J ends lost 5 bases and 5 bases, in that order; junction bases with no gene match: 12. The CDR3 sequence is 15 residues long. The DNA of the CDR3 is TGTGCCAGCAGTAAGCCCCTTGGGAGGGGACACGAGCAGTACTTC. Protein product: CASSKPLGRGHEQYF.

The chain is built from TRBV6-1 and TRBJ2-5; 9 bases are a match to TRBD1. V dropped 6 bases and J dropped 4; count of bases not matched to a gene: 3. CDR3 length: 13 amino acids. CDR1 is MNHNS and CDR2 is SASEGT in the germline V gene. As DNA, the CDR3 is TGTGCCAGCAGGACGACAGGGGGAGAGACCCAGTACTTC. Amino acids: CASRTTGGETQYF.

The chain couples TRBV18 to TRBJ1-1; a possible D gene is TRBD1 (5 bases). This CDR3 has 12 residues. CDR1 is KGHSH, CDR2 LQKENI, per germline. Trimming took 3 bases from V and 8 from J, leaving 10 bases between them. The CDR3 loop is CASSPRGKEAFF. Written as DNA, the CDR3 is TGTGCCAGCTCACCCCGGGGGAAAGAAGCTTTCTTT.